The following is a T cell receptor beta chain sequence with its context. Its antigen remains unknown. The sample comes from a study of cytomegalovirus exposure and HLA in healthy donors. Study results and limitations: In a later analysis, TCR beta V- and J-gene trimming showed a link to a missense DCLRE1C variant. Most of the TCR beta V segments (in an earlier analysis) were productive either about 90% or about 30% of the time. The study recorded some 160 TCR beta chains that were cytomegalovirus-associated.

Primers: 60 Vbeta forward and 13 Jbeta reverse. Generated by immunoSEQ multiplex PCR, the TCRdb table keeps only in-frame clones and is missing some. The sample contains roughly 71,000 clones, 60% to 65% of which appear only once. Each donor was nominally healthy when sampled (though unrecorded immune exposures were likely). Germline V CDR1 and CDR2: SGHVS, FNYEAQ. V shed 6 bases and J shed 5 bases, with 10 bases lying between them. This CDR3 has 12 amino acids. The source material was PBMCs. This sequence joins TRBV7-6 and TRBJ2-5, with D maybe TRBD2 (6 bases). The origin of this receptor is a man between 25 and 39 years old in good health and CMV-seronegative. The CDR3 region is CASRAGKETQYF. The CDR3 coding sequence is TGTGCCAGCAGGGCGGGAAAGGAGACCCAGTACTTC.